The clone carrying this TCR beta chain was counted a few times. Its target is unknown. This entry comes from a study of somatic mutations in cytotoxic T cells in rheumatoid arthritis. General study points: Exceedance of 20% of CD8+ cells by the largest CD8+ clone occurred in about an eighth of the roughly 60 patients. Only rheumatoid arthritis patients, not healthy controls, showed CD8+ clonality increasing with age.

In the authors' workflow: Some patient CD8+ clones were larger than 1%, and these rarely matched published virus-specific TCRB sequences. Measured with immunoSEQ multiplex PCR; TCRdb has only the in-frame clones, and not every one. V, J and clone size derive from that table, while D and trimming were established from the DNA sequence. The data show 12,000 to 15,000 clones, about 93% seen once. Trimming shortened V by 0 bases and J by 2 bases, and 11 bases separated the two germline ends. Per germline, CDR1 MGHRA and CDR2 YSYEKL. CDR3 size: 15 residues. Sample: CD4+ T cells sorted from blood. The receptor was derived from a man in his 70s with rheumatoid arthritis. The chain combines TRBV4-1 with TRBJ2-7, with a tentative D call TRBD1 (5 bases). The CDR3 protein is CASSQDLRAAYEQYF. CDR3 DNA: TGCGCCAGCAGCCAAGATCTCAGGGCTGCCTACGAGCAGTACTTC.